The source of this T cell receptor beta chain is a study of T cells after yellow fever vaccination (dated by TCRdb to 2018 to 2020). Context from the whole study: Libraries from fractions with low cell numbers were prepared with the SMART-Seq v4 Ultra Low Input RNA kit. Bulk TCR alpha and beta repertoires were sequenced longitudinally to track T-cell clones before and after primary and booster YFV17D yellow fever vaccination. Blood was collected at multiple timepoints before and after primary and secondary immunization, and bulk PBMC replicates and cell subsets were isolated. Two healthy male donors, one aged 18 to 30 and one aged 30 to 40 years, were included in the cohort. General conclusions and limits of the study: Computational filtering was needed because FACS-sorted repertoires could contain abundant contaminating clonotypes from the bulk population. A small share of clonotypes occurred in both CD4 and CD8 compartments, likely arising from convergent recombination. Because the study included only two donors, the extent to which the findings can be generalized is limited. After the booster, most of the clones that had expanded following primary vaccination were detected again (approximately 95% of CD4 and around 88% of CD8), which suggests that memory was broadly maintained. The secondary T-cell response was found to be weaker but faster than the primary response, with a peak reached on day 5 rather than on day 15.

With respect to this clonotype: Its antigen is not yet known. Germline and junction disagree at one end, which may indicate a read error.

Synthesis of TCR cDNA relied on 5'RACE template switching, a step that introduced a universal primer site along with unique molecular identifiers. Priming for cDNA synthesis came from both the TCR alpha and TCR beta constant segments. Library amplification involved two PCR steps, and the second step added sample barcodes and sequencing adapters. Sequencing of the libraries was done on either Illumina HiSeq 2500 (2x100 bp) or NovaSeq (2x150 bp). In the authors' own workflow: Demultiplexing of reads and collapsing into UMI consensus sequences were performed with MIGEC, and V(D)J alignment was carried out with MiXCR. Clonotypes responding to the vaccine were identified with edgeR on replicate PBMC samples, with the criteria of FDR below 0.01 and a log2 fold change above 5 up to day 15. CD4 or CD8 identity was assigned to each bulk clonotype according to whether the clonotype was present at higher abundance in the sequenced CD4 repertoire or the sequenced CD8 repertoire. Using fastp at Q25 and MiXCR, TCRdb reprocessed the public reads and kept productive beta chains. CDR3 protein sequences are deduplicated, and each keeps its most common genes and DNA. Clone size and V and J calls follow TCRdb, not the original study. The sample table records hundreds of thousands of distinct CDR3 sequences; approximately 15% of these occur just once. The ten top clones hold 11% to 15% of the sample.

For CDR1 and CDR2, the germline V gene lists MDHEN and SYDVKM. There are 14 amino acids in the CDR3, from cysteine to phenylalanine inclusive. The kept DNA is CDR3 alone, 42 bases in frame from the first base. Reading the label with the study, this specimen's treatment or condition is: live attenuated yellow fever vaccine strain. Two biological replicates of bulk PBMCs were collected at each blood-draw timepoint. PBMCs were isolated from peripheral blood using a standard Ficoll-Paque protocol. TriZol was used to extract RNA from bulk PBMCs, from CD4 and CD8 fractions, and from dextramer-positive and dextramer-negative fractions.

This clonotype originated in a young man who received the YFV17D yellow fever vaccine. The sample in question was PBMCs, obtained on the day of the yellow fever booster vaccination. This chain joins TRBV28 to TRBJ2-4, with no reliable assignment of the D segment. The CDR3 amino acid sequence is: CASSTGVARNIQYF. The base sequence is TGTGCCAGCAGTACTGGGGTAGCCAGAAACATTCAGTACTTC.